This T cell receptor beta chain was identified in a study of shared clonotypes between healthy human individuals. Whole-study findings and limits: It was the few donors that limited the genetic and exposure-history diversity represented. A handful of donors held approximately 5% of naive CD4 clonotypes in common.

In the case of this clone: Its antigen is still unknown.

CD45RA-negative memory and CD45RA+ naive subsets were split from the CD4+ cells. The CDR3 has 13 residues. Germline V CDR1 and CDR2: MNHNS, SASEGT. Trimming stripped 5 bases from V and 1 base from J, with 8 bases between. Assay: immunoSEQ multiplex PCR; the TCRdb copy retains only in-frame clones and omits some. The data show about 2,500,000 clones, roughly nine tenths seen once. The receptor was isolated from a man between 18 and 29 years old in good health. The sample consisted of naive CD4+ T cells sorted from blood. Subset denoted: CD45RA+ positively selected. This chain links TRBV6-1 with TRBJ2-5, with a tentative D call TRBD1 (6 bases). The CDR3 DNA reads TGTGCCAGCAGTCGGGACATCCAAGAGACCCAGTACTTC. Its protein product is CASSRDIQETQYF.